Shown below are 5 T cell receptor beta chains from a single sample sequenced in a study of T-cell memory formation after mild COVID-19. TCRdb called the 5' RACE reads again in MiXCR, with one record for every CDR3 protein. The sample shows around 100,000 distinct CDR3 sequences, approximately 12% of them seen only once. Sequencing used PBMCs or a T cell subset sorted from them (not recorded which). These receptors originate from a man in his late teens or twenties who had mild COVID-19 (a few samples of this study predate the infection). Cell type and time point are not known.

This clonotype was picked up a small number of times. The V gene is TRBV29-1, the J gene TRBJ2-1; D unresolved. Germline-derived CDR1 and CDR2 are SQVTM and ANQGSEA. V was cut by 0 bases and J by 10 bases, with 22 bases left in between. The CDR3 is made up of 16 amino acids. CDR3 nucleotide sequence: TGCAGCGTTGAAGACCCCCGGAAGCGAAACAGTCGGGAGCAGTTCTTC. It yields the protein CSVEDPRKRNSREQFF.

J is TRBJ2-5 and V is TRBV29-1; D call uncertain. CDR1 and CDR2 (germline): SQVTM, ANQGSEA. V was shortened by 6 bases and J by 5 bases, with 19 bases between the two germline ends. The CDR3 runs to 14 residues. The DNA for the CDR3 is TGCAGCGTGGCTAACCCCCGGTCCCTGGAGACCCAGTACTTC. This sequence encodes CSVANPRSLETQYF. The full variable domain, in which reference TRBV29-1 and TRBJ2-5 provide the parts outside the CDR3, is SAVISQKPSRDICQRGTSLTIQCQVDSQVTMMFWYRQQPGQSLTLIATANQGSEATYESGFVIDKFPISRPNLTFSTLTVSNMSPEDSSIYLCSVANPRSLETQYFGPGTRLLVL.

The gene calls are TRBV27 and TRBJ1-1; maybe TRBD1 (5 bases). The CDR3 contains 14 residues. V was shortened by 4 bases and J by 1 base, with 10 bases between the two germline ends. CDR1 MNHEY and CDR2 SMNVEV come from the germline V gene (reference sequence). The DNA of the CDR3 is TGTGCCAGCAGTTGGGGGGGAGCGAACACTGAAGCTTTCTTT. Translating gives CASSWGGANTEAFF.

This clonotype was detected a few times. V usage is TRBV6-5 and J usage is TRBJ1-2; D call uncertain. This CDR3 comprises 15 residues. The V gene's germline CDR1 is MNHEY and CDR2 SVGAGI. Between the trimmed V and J ends, which lost 0 bases and 0 bases, there was a span of 8 bases. The CDR3 spells CASSYSISTNYGYTF. In DNA, the CDR3 is TGTGCCAGCAGTTACTCGATTTCGACTAACTATGGCTACACCTTC.

This clonotype was recorded many times. The chain couples TRBV6-5 to TRBJ1-1; no clear D. Trimming cost V 2 bases and J 8 bases, with 12 bases left between them. The CDR3 is 13 residues long. CDR1 is MNHEY, CDR2 SVGAGI, per germline. The CDR3 DNA is TGTGCCAGCAGTTACACTAAGATACGGGAAGCTTTCTTT. This encodes CASSYTKIREAFF.